This TCR beta chain was documented in a study of PD-1 blockade in mismatch repair-deficient tumors. Study in general: Enrolled about 2012-2017, patients had progressing, pretreated mismatch repair-deficient cancers of around twelve types. Findings and caveats of the study: Tumor-resident clones, often undetectable pretreatment in blood, expanded then contracted after pembrolizumab.

The assay was immunoSEQ multiplex PCR, and TCRdb's table has in-frame clones only and misses some. The repertoire consists of some 84,000 clones, with more than 65% occurring once and the leading ten covering roughly 2.7%. For this clone: The antigen is undetermined.

TCR sequencing covered a few patients who responded to pembrolizumab. The length of the CDR3 is 16 residues. V dropped 5 bases and J dropped 2 bases, with 16 bases sitting between them. Per the germline V gene, CDR1 is MNHEY and CDR2 is SMNVEV (reference sequence). The V and J genes are TRBV27 and TRBJ1-5; D is uncertain. This sequence was found in an adult with mismatch repair-deficient cancer. The sample in question was peripheral blood, obtained 12 weeks after starting pembrolizumab. CDR3 sequence (DNA): TGTGCCAGCAGTCGCATCACTACCCGGGGCAATCAGCCCCAGCATTTT. This sequence encodes CASSRITTRGNQPQHF.